Each of the 21 T cell receptor beta chains below was sequenced from the same sample in a study of CD8+CD57+ T cells in acquired aplastic anemia. CDR3 and TCR beta VDJ profiling relied on a genomic DNA template. TCRdb independently ran MiXCR on the reads; one entry per CDR3 protein. The sample lists 80,000 or so distinct CDR3 sequences, roughly 72% occurring once. Sequencing involved patients with CD8+CD57+ cell expansion previously shown by flow cytometry. The source material was sorted CD4+, CD8+, or CD8+CD57+ T cells (not recorded which) from PBMCs. Source of these receptors: a human donor with aplastic anemia.

The genes are TRBV29-1 and TRBJ2-7; D perhaps matches TRBD1 (6 bases). CDR1 and CDR2 from the germline V gene are SQVTM and ANQGSEA. The CDR3 has 14 residues. V gave up 3 bases and J gave up 0 bases, with 12 bases separating them. The CDR3 bases are TGCAGCGTTGACCGGACAGAGAGCTCCTACGAGCAGTACTTC. Translation: CSVDRTESSYEQYF.

The chain links TRBV20-1 to TRBJ2-7; tentatively, D is TRBD2 (6 bases). The CDR3 length is 14 residues. The germline V and J ends were trimmed by 0 bases and 2 bases, with 11 bases remaining between them. Germline V gene sequence: CDR1 DFQATT, CDR2 SNEGSKA (reference sequence). The CDR3 loop reads CSAREGGRAYEQYF. CDR3 DNA: TGCAGTGCTAGAGAGGGGGGACGGGCCTACGAGCAGTACTTC.

The chain carries TRBV24-1 and TRBJ1-2, with 10 bases identical to TRBD1. The CDR3 is 16 amino acids. CDR1 is KGHDR and CDR2 is SFDVKD in the germline V gene. Trimming removed 9 bases from V and 3 bases from J; junction bases left unmatched: 12. The CDR3 is CATAGTGAKDDYGYTF. CDR3 bases: TGTGCCACCGCCGGGACAGGGGCGAAGGACGACTATGGCTACACCTTC.

The chain joins TRBV9 to TRBJ1-1; no clear D. Germline V CDR1 and CDR2: SGDLS, YYNGEE. The germline V and J ends were trimmed by 3 bases and 1 base, with 16 bases remaining between them. The CDR3 runs to 16 residues. CDR3 protein: CASSAAPGRKNTEAFF. Here the CDR3 DNA reads TGTGCCAGCAGCGCCGCCCCCGGACGGAAGAACACTGAAGCTTTCTTT.

This clonotype was recorded at least ten times. This chain connects TRBV4-3 to TRBJ2-7, with 10 bases fitting TRBD2. Trimming took 1 base from V and 6 from J; bases not matched to a gene: 3. The germline gives CDR1 LGHNA, CDR2 YSLEER. This CDR3 is built from 14 residues. This chain's CDR3 is CASSQASGRGEQYF. CDR3 sequence (DNA): TGCGCCAGCAGCCAAGCTAGCGGGAGAGGCGAGCAGTACTTC.

The genes are TRBV10-1 and TRBJ2-7; TRBD1 matches at 7 bases. CDR3 length equals 13 residues. Germline V gene sequence: CDR1 WNHNN, CDR2 SYGVQD (reference sequence). Losses at the gene ends were 3 bases for V and 13 bases for J; bases not matched to a gene: 12. CDR3: CASSDGPGTAGYF. CDR3 in DNA: TGCGCCAGCAGTGACGGACCCGGGACAGCAGGATACTTC.

Ten or more counts support this clonotype. The chain combines TRBV24-1 with TRBJ2-7, with TRBD1 identical over 7 bases. The length of the CDR3 is 16 residues. Germline V gives CDR1 KGHDR, CDR2 SFDVKD. The V gene end was trimmed by 4 bases and the J gene end by 4 bases; junction bases not matched to a gene: 12. CDR3 in DNA: TGTGCCACCAGTGAGAGGACAGGCGCTGGTGGGTACGAGCAGTACTTC. It encodes CATSERTGAGGYEQYF.

V usage is TRBV2 and J usage is TRBJ1-6; maybe TRBD1 (5 bases). CDR3 length equals 15 residues. Germline V gene data show CDR1 as SNHLY and CDR2 as FYNNEI. Trimming stripped 7 bases from V and 7 bases from J, with 17 bases between. The CDR3 reads CASMWGEGANSPLHF. The CDR3 region has the DNA TGTGCCAGCATGTGGGGCGAGGGCGCGAATTCACCCCTCCACTTT.

J is TRBJ1-1 and V is TRBV5-6; D might be TRBD1 (6 bases). The V and J ends lost 2 bases and 0 bases respectively, with 11 bases between them. Germline V lookup: CDR1 SGHDT, CDR2 YYEEEE. This CDR3 region has 15 residues. CDR3 in amino acids: CASSFRTALNTEAFF. In nucleotides, the CDR3 is TGTGCCAGCAGCTTCCGGACAGCCTTGAACACTGAAGCTTTCTTT.

The chain links TRBV15 to TRBJ2-7; D uncertain. In germline, CDR1 is LNHNV, CDR2 YYDKDF (reference sequence). V lost 3 bases and J 2 bases, leaving 8 bases between the germline ends. The CDR3 extends over 13 amino acids. The CDR3 coding sequence is TGTGCCACCAGCAGGGATCTCGCCTACGAGCAGTACTTC. Translating gives CATSRDLAYEQYF.

J is TRBJ2-7 and V is TRBV7-6; D call uncertain. Looked up from germline, CDR1 is SGHVS and CDR2 is FNYEAQ. V lost 2 bases and J lost 3, with 8 bases in between. The CDR3 spans 13 residues. The DNA of the CDR3 is TGTGCCAGCAGCTTACGTGGGGACTACGAGCAGTACTTC. Amino acid sequence: CASSLRGDYEQYF.

DNA for the CDR3: TGTGCCAGCAGTGCGGGCGGACTAGTGGTATCCTACGAGCAGTACTTC. Its translation is CASSAGGLVVSYEQYF. The chain links TRBV12-3 or TRBV12-4 to TRBJ2-7, with 7 nucleotides matching TRBD2. V lost 5 bases and J lost 1; bases outside the gene matches: 11. CDR3 length: 16 residues.

The V and J genes are TRBV29-1 and TRBJ1-5, with 8 bases lining up with TRBD1. After removal of 7 bases from V and 7 bases from J, the junction contained 6 bases not matched to a gene. Per the germline V gene, CDR1 is SQVTM and CDR2 is ANQGSEA. The CDR3 covers 12 residues. This CDR3 is CSAGQGRQPQHF. For the CDR3, the DNA is TGCAGCGCCGGACAGGGCAGGCAGCCCCAGCATTTT.

J is TRBJ2-3 and V is TRBV6-1; 11 bases match TRBD2. The junction had 11 bases not matched to a gene; V was cut back by 4 bases and J by 5 bases. The CDR3 has 17 amino acids. The germline gives CDR1 MNHNS, CDR2 SASEGT. The CDR3 is CASSVLLAGGQGDTQYF. CDR3 DNA: TGTGCCAGCAGTGTACTTCTAGCGGGAGGCCAGGGAGATACGCAGTATTTT.

J is TRBJ2-7 and V is TRBV7-6; 7 bases match TRBD2. Unmatched junction bases numbered 5, after V lost 1 base and J lost 2 bases. The CDR3 covers 15 residues. Germline V gives CDR1 SGHVS, CDR2 FNYEAQ. The CDR3 sequence: CASSLEASGTYEQYF. As DNA, the CDR3 is TGTGCCAGCAGCTTAGAGGCTAGCGGAACCTACGAGCAGTACTTC.

The sample holds one count of this clonotype. The J gene is TRBJ2-1, the V gene TRBV15; 7 nucleotides match TRBD1. Germline V gene data show CDR1 as LNHNV and CDR2 as YYDKDF (reference sequence). V was pared by 3 bases and J by 2 bases, with 4 bases of the junction left unmatched. The CDR3 covers 15 residues. The CDR3 spells CATSRAGTAYNEQFF. CDR3 sequence (DNA): TGTGCCACCAGCAGGGCAGGGACAGCCTACAATGAGCAGTTCTTC.

J is TRBJ1-5 and V is TRBV10-3; D gene unclear. Trimming shortened V by 0 bases and J by 1 base, and 1 base separated the two germline ends. Per germline, CDR1 ENHRY and CDR2 SYGVKD. CDR3 length equals 13 residues. CDR3 in amino acids: CAISESSNQPQHF. CDR3 coding DNA: TGTGCCATCAGTGAGTCAAGCAATCAGCCCCAGCATTTT.

The chain carries TRBV10-3 and TRBJ1-6, with 7 nucleotides matching TRBD1. Germline V gene lookup returns CDR1 ENHRY and CDR2 SYGVKD. Trimming removed 10 bases from V and 5 bases from J; junction bases left unmatched: 5. The CDR3 runs to 13 residues. CDR3 DNA: TGTGCCACTACGACAGGGAATAATTCACCCCTCCACTTT. Amino acid sequence: CATTTGNNSPLHF.

The V and J genes are TRBV20-1 and TRBJ2-3; 8 bases are a match to TRBD2. Trimming at V came to 0 bases and at J to 12 bases, leaving 14 bases not matched to a gene. Germline values: CDR1 DFQATT, CDR2 SNEGSKA (reference sequence). This CDR3 contains 15 residues. For the CDR3, the DNA is TGCAGTGCTAGAGATCTCGGGAGGGCCGATGAGACCCAGTATTTT. Translation gives CSARDLGRADETQYF.

In this sample, this clonotype turned up a few times. The rearrangement joins TRBV15 to TRBJ2-7, with D perhaps given as TRBD1 or TRBD2 (6 bases each). The CDR3 spans 14 residues. Trimming cost V 4 bases and J 2 bases, with 12 bases left between them. CDR1 LNHNV and CDR2 YYDKDF come from the germline V gene (reference sequence). The CDR3 sequence: CATSNGGPTYEQYF. DNA of the CDR3: TGTGCCACCAGCAATGGGGGGCCCACCTACGAGCAGTACTTC.

V gene TRBV10-3 combines with J gene TRBJ2-3, with unresolved D. Looked up from germline, CDR1 is ENHRY and CDR2 is SYGVKD. The CDR3 runs to 12 residues. V was cut by 6 bases and J by 6 bases, with 10 bases left in between. The CDR3 coding sequence is TGTGCCATCAGATCTGTGCGGGATACGCAGTATTTT. Amino acids: CAIRSVRDTQYF.